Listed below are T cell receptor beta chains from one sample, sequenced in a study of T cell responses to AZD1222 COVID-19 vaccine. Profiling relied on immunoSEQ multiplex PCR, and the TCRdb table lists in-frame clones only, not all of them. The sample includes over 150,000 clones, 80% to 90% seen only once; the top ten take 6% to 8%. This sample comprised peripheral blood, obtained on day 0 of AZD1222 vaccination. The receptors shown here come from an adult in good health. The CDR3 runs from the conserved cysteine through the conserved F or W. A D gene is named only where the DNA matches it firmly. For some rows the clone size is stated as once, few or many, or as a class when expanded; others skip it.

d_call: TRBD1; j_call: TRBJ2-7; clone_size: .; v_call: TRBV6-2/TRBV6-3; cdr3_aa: CASSWDRQTYEQYF; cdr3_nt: TGTGCCAGCAGTTGGGACAGACAAACCTACGAGCAGTACTTC
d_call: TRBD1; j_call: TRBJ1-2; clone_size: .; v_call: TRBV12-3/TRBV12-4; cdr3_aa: CASSLGTGVGYTF; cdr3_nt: TGTGCCAGCAGTTTAGGGACAGGGGTCGGCTACACCTTC
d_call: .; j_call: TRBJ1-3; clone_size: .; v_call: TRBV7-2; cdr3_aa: CASSRGPGSGNTIYF; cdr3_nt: TGTGCCAGCAGTCGGGGGCCCGGTTCTGGAAACACCATATATTTT
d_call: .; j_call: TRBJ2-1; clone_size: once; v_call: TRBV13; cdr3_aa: CASSLATENEQFF; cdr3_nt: TGTGCCAGCAGCTTAGCCACGGAAAATGAGCAGTTCTTC
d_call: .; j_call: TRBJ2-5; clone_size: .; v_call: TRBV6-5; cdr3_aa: CASSYSTPTKETQYF; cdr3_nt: TGTGCCAGCAGTTACTCGACTCCTACAAAAGAGACCCAGTACTTC
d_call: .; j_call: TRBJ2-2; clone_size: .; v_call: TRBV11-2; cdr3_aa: CAGTHFVGGELFF; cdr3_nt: TGTGCCGGGACCCATTTTGTAGGCGGGGAGCTGTTTTTT
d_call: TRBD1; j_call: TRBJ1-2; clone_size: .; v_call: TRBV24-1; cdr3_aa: CATSDTGGLVYGYTF; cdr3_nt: TGTGCCACCAGTGATACAGGGGGTCTCGTCTATGGCTACACCTTC
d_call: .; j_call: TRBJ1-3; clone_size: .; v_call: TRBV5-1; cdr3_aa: CASSFGLRDTIYF; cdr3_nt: TGCGCCAGCAGCTTCGGGCTCAGGGACACCATATATTTT
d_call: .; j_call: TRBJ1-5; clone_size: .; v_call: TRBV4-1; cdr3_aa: CASSQAPGISNQPQHF; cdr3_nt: TGCGCCAGCAGCCAAGCTCCAGGAATTAGCAATCAGCCCCAGCATTTT
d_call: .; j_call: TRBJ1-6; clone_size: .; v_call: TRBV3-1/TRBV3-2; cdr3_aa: CASSQDQSSYNSPLHF; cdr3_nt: TGTGCCAGCAGCCAAGATCAGTCCTCCTATAATTCACCCCTCCACTTT
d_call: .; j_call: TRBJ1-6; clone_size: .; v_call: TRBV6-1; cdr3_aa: CASSEVRVGAIKSPLHF; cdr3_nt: TGTGCCAGCAGTGAAGTCCGGGTAGGGGCTATTAAGTCACCCCTCCACTTT
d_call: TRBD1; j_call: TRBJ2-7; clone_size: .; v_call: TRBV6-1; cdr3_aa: CASSEAVWDREDEQYF; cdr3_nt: TGTGCCAGCAGTGAAGCTGTCTGGGACAGGGAGGACGAGCAGTACTTC
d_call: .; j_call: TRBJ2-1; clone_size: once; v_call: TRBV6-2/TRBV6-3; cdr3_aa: CASSQLGNEQFF; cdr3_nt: TGTGCCAGCAGCCAACTAGGCAATGAGCAGTTCTTC
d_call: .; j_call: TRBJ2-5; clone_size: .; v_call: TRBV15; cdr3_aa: CATSRDRRETQYF; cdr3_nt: TGTGCCACCAGCAGAGACAGAAGGGAGACCCAGTACTTC
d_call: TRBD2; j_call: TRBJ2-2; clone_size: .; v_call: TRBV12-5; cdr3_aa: CASGLRAGDLDTGELFF; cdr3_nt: TGTGCTAGTGGTTTGAGAGCGGGGGACCTGGACACCGGGGAGCTGTTTTTT
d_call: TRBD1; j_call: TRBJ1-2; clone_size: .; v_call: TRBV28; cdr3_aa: CASRPTRTGGSGYTF; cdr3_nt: TGTGCCAGCAGACCTACTCGGACAGGTGGCTCGGGCTACACCTTC
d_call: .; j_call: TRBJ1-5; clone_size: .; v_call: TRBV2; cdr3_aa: CASTPDINQPQHF; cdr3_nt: TGTGCCAGCACCCCGGACATTAATCAGCCCCAGCATTTT
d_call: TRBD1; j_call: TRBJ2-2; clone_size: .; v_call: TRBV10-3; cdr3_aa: CAISGGGSVTGELFF; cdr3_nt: TGTGCCATCAGTGGAGGGGGCTCGGTCACCGGGGAGCTGTTTTTT
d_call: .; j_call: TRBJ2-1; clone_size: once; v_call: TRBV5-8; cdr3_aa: CASSLYGGRSYNEQFF; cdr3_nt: TGTGCCAGCAGCTTGTACGGGGGGCGTTCATACAATGAGCAGTTCTTC
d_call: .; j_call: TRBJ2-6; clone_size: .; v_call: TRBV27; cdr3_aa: CASSLLRSGANVLTF; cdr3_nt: TGTGCCAGCAGTTTGCTTAGATCTGGGGCCAACGTCCTGACTTTC
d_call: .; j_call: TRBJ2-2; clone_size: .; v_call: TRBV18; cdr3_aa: CASSGRDNGELFF; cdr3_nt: TGTGCCAGCTCAGGCCGGGACAACGGGGAGCTGTTTTTT
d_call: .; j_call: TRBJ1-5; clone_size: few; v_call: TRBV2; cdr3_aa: CASTGRGASQPQHF; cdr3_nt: TGTGCCAGCACGGGGCGCGGGGCAAGTCAGCCCCAGCATTTT
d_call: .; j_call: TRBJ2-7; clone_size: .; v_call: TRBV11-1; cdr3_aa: CASSLAGHPYEQYF; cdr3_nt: TGTGCCAGCAGCTTAGCCGGACACCCCTACGAGCAGTACTTC
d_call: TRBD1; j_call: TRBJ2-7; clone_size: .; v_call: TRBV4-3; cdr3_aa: CASSQDYGTAAYEQYF; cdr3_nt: TGCGCCAGCAGCCAAGATTACGGGACAGCAGCCTACGAGCAGTACTTC
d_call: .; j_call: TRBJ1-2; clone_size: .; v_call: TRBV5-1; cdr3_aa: CASSLAGRENYGYTF; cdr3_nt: TGCGCCAGCAGCTTGGCCGGACGGGAGAACTATGGCTACACCTTC
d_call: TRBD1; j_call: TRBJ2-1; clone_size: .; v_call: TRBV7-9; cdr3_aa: CASSLGIRDRNNEQFF; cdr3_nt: TGTGCCAGCAGCTTAGGGATCCGGGACAGAAACAATGAGCAGTTCTTC
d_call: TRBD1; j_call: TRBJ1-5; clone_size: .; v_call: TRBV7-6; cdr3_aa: CASSSDDRGGQPQHF; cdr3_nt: TGTGCCAGCAGCTCTGACGACAGGGGCGGTCAGCCCCAGCATTTT
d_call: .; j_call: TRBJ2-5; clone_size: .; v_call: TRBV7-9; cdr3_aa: CASSLGRGQETQYF; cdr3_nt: TGTGCCAGCAGCTTAGGCAGGGGACAAGAGACCCAGTACTTC
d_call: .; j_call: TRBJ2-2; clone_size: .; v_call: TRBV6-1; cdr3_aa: CASNEGTGELFF; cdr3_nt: TGTGCCAGCAATGAAGGGACCGGGGAGCTGTTTTTT
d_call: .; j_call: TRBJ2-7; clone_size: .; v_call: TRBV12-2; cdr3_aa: CASRLRSGPYEQYF; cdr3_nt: TGTGCAAGTCGCTTAAGGTCGGGACCCTACGAGCAGTACTTC
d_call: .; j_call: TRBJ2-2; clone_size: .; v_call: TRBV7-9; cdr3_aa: CASSSPDENTGELFF; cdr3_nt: TGTGCCAGCAGCTCCCCGGACGAGAACACCGGGGAGCTGTTTTTT
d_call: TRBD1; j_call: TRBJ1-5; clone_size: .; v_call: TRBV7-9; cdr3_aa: CASSRSTGDGNQPQHF; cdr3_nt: TGTGCCAGCAGTCGATCGACAGGGGATGGCAATCAGCCCCAGCATTTT
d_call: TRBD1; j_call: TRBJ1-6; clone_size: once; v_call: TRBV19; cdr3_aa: CASSWDRGNSPLHF; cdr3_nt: TGTGCCAGTAGTTGGGACAGGGGGAATTCACCCCTCCACTTT